The 4 T cell receptor beta chains listed next were all sequenced from one sample in a study of cytomegalovirus exposure and HLA in healthy donors. In the PCR, 60 Vbeta and 13 Jbeta primers were used. Here immunoSEQ multiplex PCR was the method, and the copy in TCRdb shows in-frame clones only, minus some. The sample lists about 130,000 clones, 65% to 90% occurring once. Material for sequencing was PBMCs. The origin of the receptors is a male donor in good health and CMV-seropositive.

The chain employs TRBV6-5 and TRBJ1-5; D possibly corresponds to TRBD1 (5 bases). V lost 5 bases, J lost 2 bases, and 13 bases lay in between. The germline V gene has CDR1 MNHEY and CDR2 SVGAGI. There are 15 residues in the CDR3. The CDR3 DNA reads TGTGCCAGCAGTGTCTCAGGGTCTGGCAATCAGCCCCAGCATTTT. It translates to CASSVSGSGNQPQHF.

The chain is built from TRBV19 and TRBJ2-2; D might be TRBD1 (5 bases). Germline lookup yields CDR1 LNHDA and CDR2 SQIVND (reference sequence). Deletions cut 6 bases from V and 2 bases from J, with 10 bases between. This CDR3 region has 14 residues. CDR3 residues: CASSPDTNTGELFF. The CDR3 DNA sequence: TGTGCCAGTAGCCCGGACACAAACACCGGGGAGCTGTTTTTT.

This sequence joins TRBV9 and TRBJ2-3; D ambiguous. The CDR3 totals 13 residues. Trimming took off 3 bases at V and 4 bases at J, with 9 bases between the two ends. The V gene's germline CDR1 is SGDLS and CDR2 YYNGEE. Here the CDR3 DNA reads TGTGCCAGCAGCGACGGGTTCCCAGATACGCAGTATTTT. Its translation: CASSDGFPDTQYF.

This clone was seen a handful of times. V and J are TRBV18 and TRBJ2-1; TRBD1 matches 7 bases. Unmatched junction bases numbered 3, after V lost 2 bases and J lost 8 bases. The CDR3 runs to 13 residues. Germline V gene lookup returns CDR1 KGHSH and CDR2 LQKENI. The CDR3 DNA sequence: TGTGCCAGCTCACCAACAGGGGTCGATGAGCAGTTCTTC. This gives the protein CASSPTGVDEQFF.